Each of the 3 T cell receptor beta chains below was sequenced from the same sample in a study of T cell repertoires in cytomegalovirus infection. TCRdb passed the reads through MiXCR, listing each CDR3 protein once. This table has around 800,000 distinct CDR3 sequences, approximately 29% appearing once. These receptors are not linked to any known antigen. The sequencing used cultured CD8+ T cells from PBMCs, collected from culture after CMV antigen stimulation. The receptors were gathered from a human donor in good health (CMV status not recorded). Some clones in this sample may be carry-over from other donors' samples.

CDR3 DNA sequence: TGTGCCAGTACCTATGGCTCCTATAATTCACCCCTCCACTTT. Translation: CASTYGSYNSPLHF. V usage is TRBV19 and J usage is TRBJ1-6; D is uncertain. Germline loops: CDR1 LNHDA, CDR2 SQIVND (reference sequence). The CDR3 spans 14 residues. V gave up 7 bases and J gave up 0 bases, with 7 bases separating them.

This rearrangement joins TRBV4-3 to TRBJ2-2; 10 positions agree with TRBD1. Trimming took 4 bases from V and 5 from J; bases not matched to a gene: 7. This CDR3 is built from 16 residues. CDR1 is LGHNA and CDR2 is YSLEER in the germline V gene. As DNA, the CDR3 is TGCGCCAGCAGCCGAGACAGGGGGCTCGGGACCGGGGAGCTGTTTTTT. Protein: CASSRDRGLGTGELFF.

This clonotype has just a few counts. The V and J genes are TRBV7-9 and TRBJ2-7, with 7 bases fitting TRBD1. CDR3 size: 15 residues. In germline, CDR1 is SEHNR, CDR2 FQNEAQ (reference sequence). V was clipped by 5 bases and J by 4 bases; unmatched bases: 11. This chain's CDR3 is CASSPPRGQLYEQYF. The CDR3, as DNA: TGTGCCAGCAGCCCTCCCAGGGGACAGCTTTACGAGCAGTACTTC.